The 23 T cell receptor beta chains given below trace back to one sample, sequenced in a study of response to subunit inactivated influenza vaccine. TCRdb reprocessed the RT-PCR reads with MiXCR, giving one entry per CDR3 protein. The sample carries about 300,000 distinct CDR3 sequences, around a fifth recorded once. The source material was PBMCs from blood, sampled about 20 months after vaccination. The receptors here all came from a man between 50 and 75 years old who received an inactivated influenza vaccine.

This clonotype was counted at least ten times. This chain connects TRBV4-2 to TRBJ1-2; D is possibly TRBD1 (6 bases). The V gene lost 1 base and the J gene lost 7 bases, with 19 bases spanning the gap. The CDR3 contains 16 residues. The V gene's germline CDR1 is LGHNA and CDR2 YNFKEQ. The DNA for the CDR3 is TGTGCCAGCAGCCAAGCTTCGGACAGTCGGGTGCGTGGCTACACCTTC. Amino acids: CASSQASDSRVRGYTF.

There are a few counts of this clonotype. V usage is TRBV7-2 and J usage is TRBJ1-1, with a weak D call TRBD1 (5 bases). The CDR3 is made up of 13 amino acids. Germline CDR1 reads SGHTA; CDR2 reads FQGNSA. V lost 4 bases and J lost 7, with 13 bases in between. The CDR3 coding sequence is TGTGCCAGCAGCTCAGGGACTCCGGGTGAAGCTTTCTTT. Translated, it gives CASSSGTPGEAFF.

The rearrangement uses TRBV7-9 and TRBJ2-7, with 7 positions matching TRBD2. Germline V gene sequence: CDR1 SEHNR, CDR2 FQNEAQ (reference sequence). Losses at the gene ends were 3 bases for V and 2 bases for J; bases not matched to a gene: 4. The CDR3 runs to 14 residues. CDR3 sequence (DNA): TGTGCCAGCAGCTTGGCGGGGGAGACCTACGAGCAGTACTTC. Translation gives CASSLAGETYEQYF. Variable domain in full (rest from reference TRBV7-9 and TRBJ2-7): DTGVSQNPRHKITKRGQNVTFRCDPISEHNRLYWYRQTLGQGPEFLTYFQNEAQLEKSRLLSDRFSAERPKGSFSTLEIQRTEQGDSAMYLCASSLAGETYEQYFGPGTRLTVT.

This clonotype occurred many times. The chain carries TRBV6-2 or TRBV6-3 and TRBJ1-5; D remains unclear. The germline V gene has CDR1 MNHEY and CDR2 SVGEGT. V lost 0 bases and J 5 bases, leaving 17 bases between the germline ends. The CDR3 extends over 17 amino acids. CDR3 loop: CASSYSRRETSHQPQHF. The CDR3 DNA sequence: TGTGCCAGCAGTTACTCGAGGAGGGAGACGTCCCATCAGCCCCAGCATTTT.

This chain uses TRBV6-2 or TRBV6-3 with TRBJ2-5; no definite D call. CDR1 is MNHEY, CDR2 SVGEGT, per germline. This CDR3 is 13 amino acids long. Trimming left V 10 bases short and J 5 bases short, with 17 bases between. CDR3 bases: TGTGCCACCAAGGGCGCCGTTTTGGAGACCCAGTACTTC. This translates into CATKGAVLETQYF.

The rearrangement links TRBV6-1 to TRBJ1-1, with TRBD1 matching over 8 bases. From germline, CDR1 is MNHNS and CDR2 SASEGT. The CDR3 is made up of 16 amino acids. V lost 6 bases and J lost 3; bases outside the gene matches: 12. CDR3 bases: TGTGCCAGCAGAGGACAGGGCCTCTATGGGGACACTGAAGCTTTCTTT. Amino acids: CASRGQGLYGDTEAFF.

This chain joins TRBV3-1 and TRBJ2-3; D remains unclear. The germline CDR1 and CDR2 sequences are LGHDT and YNNKEL (reference sequence). Trimming cost V 2 bases and J 4 bases, with 10 bases left between them. The CDR3 length is 14 residues. The CDR3 DNA sequence: TGTGCCAGCAGCCAAAAGTCCACCTCAGATACGCAGTATTTT. Translating gives CASSQKSTSDTQYF.

This clonotype was seen a handful of times. The V call is TRBV3-1, the J call TRBJ1-6, with D hard to call. The CDR3 sequence is 13 residues long. Germline assignment: CDR1 LGHDT and CDR2 YNNKEL (reference sequence). The V end was cut by 0 bases, the J end by 6 bases, with 3 bases between. The CDR3 spells CASSQDGNSPLHF. The CDR3, as DNA: TGTGCCAGCAGCCAAGATGGTAATTCACCCCTCCACTTT. The whole variable domain, remainder taken from reference TRBV3-1 and TRBJ1-6, is DTAVSQTPKYLVTQMGNDKSIKCEQNLGHDTMYWYKQDSKKFLKIMFSYNNKELIINETVPNRFSPKSPDKAHLNLHINSLELGDSAVYFCASSQDGNSPLHFGNGTRLTVT.

This clonotype showed up just a few times. J is TRBJ1-2 and V is TRBV6-1; D unclear. Germline V gene data show CDR1 as MNHNS and CDR2 as SASEGT. V lost 4 bases to trimming and J lost 6 bases, with 12 bases between them. The CDR3 totals 13 residues. CDR3 nucleotide sequence: TGTGCCAGCAGTGCGAAAGGAGGAGATGGCTACACCTTC. This sequence encodes CASSAKGGDGYTF.

The V gene is TRBV9, the J gene TRBJ2-3, with no clear D. Germline lookup yields CDR1 SGDLS and CDR2 YYNGEE. V was pared by 0 bases and J by 2 bases, with 10 bases between. The CDR3 is made up of 15 amino acids. This CDR3 is CASSVAAYVTDTQYF. CDR3 coding DNA: TGTGCCAGCAGCGTAGCTGCCTATGTCACAGATACGCAGTATTTT.

This clonotype was detected only a few times. V gene TRBV18 combines with J gene TRBJ2-4; D is possibly TRBD1 (5 bases). This CDR3 is 17 amino acids long. Germline V lookup: CDR1 KGHSH, CDR2 LQKENI. Trimming cost V 0 bases and J 0 bases, with 12 bases left between them. CDR3 protein: CASSPPGQQVAKNIQYF. Written as DNA, the CDR3 is TGTGCCAGCTCACCACCCGGACAACAGGTAGCCAAAAACATTCAGTACTTC.

J is TRBJ1-1 and V is TRBV7-2; D not resolved. There are 13 residues in the CDR3. The V end was cut by 1 base, the J end by 11 bases, with 14 bases between. Germline CDR1 is SGHTA and CDR2 is FQGNSA. The CDR3 DNA follows: TGTGCCAGCAGCTTAGAGACATCTTTTTCGGCTTTCTTT. It codes for CASSLETSFSAFF.

V gene TRBV6-2 or TRBV6-3 combines with J gene TRBJ2-3; D might be TRBD2 (6 bases). There are 14 residues in the CDR3. Trimming pared 2 bases from V and 6 bases from J, leaving 12 bases between. Germline assignment: CDR1 MNHEY and CDR2 SVGEGT. The CDR3 DNA follows: TGTGCCAGCAGTTACGCGCCCCTAGCGGATACGCAGTATTTT. Residues: CASSYAPLADTQYF.

Many counts were recorded for this clonotype. J is TRBJ1-2 and V is TRBV10-3, with a possible D match to TRBD1 (5 bases). The CDR3 spans 12 residues. V dropped 2 bases and J dropped 8 bases, with 9 bases sitting between them. Germline V gene sequence: CDR1 ENHRY, CDR2 SYGVKD. CDR3 nucleotides: TGTGCCATCAGTGAGAGTAAGGGGGGCTACACCTTC. Translating it yields CAISESKGGYTF.

This clonotype turned up a few times. The chain employs TRBV5-1 and TRBJ2-5; 11 bases agree with TRBD2. J lost 1 base, V lost 4 bases, and 3 bases had no gene match. Per the germline V gene, CDR1 is SGHRS and CDR2 is YFSETQ. The CDR3 extends over 15 amino acids. CDR3 nucleotide sequence: TGCGCCAGCAGCCAACTAGCGGGAGTCCAAGAGACCCAGTACTTC. It specifies CASSQLAGVQETQYF.

This clonotype turned up a few times. This chain joins TRBV20-1 and TRBJ1-1; no firm D call. Per the germline V gene, CDR1 is DFQATT and CDR2 is SNEGSKA (reference sequence). CDR3 length equals 11 residues. V shed 0 bases and J shed 6 bases, with 5 bases lying between them. Written as DNA, the CDR3 is TGCAGTGCTAGAGATAGTCCTGAAGCTTTCTTT. It encodes CSARDSPEAFF.

This clonotype came up a few times. This chain joins TRBV6-2 or TRBV6-3 and TRBJ2-1, with TRBD1 as a possible D gene (6 bases). The V end lost 2 bases, the J end lost 0 bases, and 23 bases lay between the germline ends. CDR1 is MNHEY and CDR2 is SVGEGT in the germline V gene. This CDR3 is built from 20 residues. The CDR3 nucleotides read TGTGCCAGCAGTTACGCCTCGCTTGGGTTCAGGGGAAGCTCCTACAATGAGCAGTTCTTC. Residues: CASSYASLGFRGSSYNEQFF.

The CDR3 loop reads CASSPQRLAFNEQYF. The CDR3 nucleotides are TGTGCCAGCTCACCACAAAGACTAGCCTTCAACGAGCAGTACTTC. This chain uses TRBV18 with TRBJ2-7; 7 bases line up with TRBD2. The V gene's germline CDR1 is KGHSH and CDR2 LQKENI. J was trimmed by 5 bases and V by 1 base; bases with no gene match: 8. The CDR3 totals 15 residues.

The chain is built from TRBV6-1 and TRBJ1-1, with a possible D match to TRBD1 (5 bases). The CDR3 has 13 residues. Per germline, CDR1 MNHNS and CDR2 SASEGT. Deletions cut 6 bases from V and 10 bases from J, with 18 bases between. CDR3 nucleotides: TGTGCCAGCAGAACCTCCCAGGGTGGGGGAGCTTTCTTT. This sequence encodes CASRTSQGGGAFF.

The J gene is TRBJ2-4, the V gene TRBV3-1; the D gene could be TRBD1 or TRBD2 (5 bases each). The germline gives CDR1 LGHDT, CDR2 YNNKEL (reference sequence). V was shortened by 1 base and J by 0 bases, with 7 bases between the two germline ends. The CDR3 extends over 15 amino acids. The CDR3 bases are TGTGCCAGCAGCCAAGTCGGGACAGCCAAAAACATTCAGTACTTC. Its protein is CASSQVGTAKNIQYF.

The V call is TRBV6-5, the J call TRBJ1-1, with D possibly being TRBD1 (5 bases). Trimming pared 0 bases from V and 4 bases from J, leaving 15 bases between. This CDR3 has 16 amino acids. Germline-derived CDR1 and CDR2 are MNHEY and SVGAGI. The CDR3 DNA reads as TGTGCCAGCAGTTACTCGAAGCCCTCGAGGGGCACTGAAGCTTTCTTT. Amino acid sequence: CASSYSKPSRGTEAFF.

The sample holds a few counts of this clonotype. The DNA for the CDR3 is TGTGCCAGCAGCGCGGCAGGGGGTGATTACGAGCAGTACTTC. The encoded protein is CASSAAGGDYEQYF. V is TRBV6-1 and J is TRBJ2-7; 7 bases map to TRBD1. The CDR3 is made up of 14 amino acids. J lost 4 bases, V lost 6 bases, and 9 bases had no gene match. CDR1 MNHNS and CDR2 SASEGT come from the germline V gene.

The CDR3 protein is CASRGGGPGNTIYF. CDR3 in DNA: TGTGCCAGCAGGGGTGGGGGGCCAGGAAACACCATATATTTT. The chain has TRBV7-2 and TRBJ1-3; TRBD1 might be the D (6 bases). The length of the CDR3 is 14 residues. In germline, CDR1 is SGHTA, CDR2 FQGNSA. Trimming left V 6 bases short and J 4 bases short, with 13 bases between.